This T cell receptor beta chain appears in the sequencing data of a study of CD8 T cells in Susac syndrome. TCR beta sequencing was performed on blood CD8+ and CD4+ T cells. TEMRA cells were FACS-enriched, while CD8+ and CD4+ T cells were negatively isolated. CDR3 length: 18 amino acids. V lost 3 bases and J 0 bases, leaving 18 bases between the germline ends. RNA in amounts of roughly 0.5 to 1 ug was reverse transcribed with random hexamers. TCRdb re-called the immunoSEQ multiplex PCR reads with MiXCR, one entry per CDR3 protein. This sample has more than 95,000 distinct CDR3 sequences, with approximately 95% found just once.

This TCR was sampled from a human donor with multiple sclerosis. The chain is built from TRBV12-3 or TRBV12-4 and TRBJ2-4; D is uncertain. The sample comprised CD8+ T cells from PBMCs. The CDR3 protein is CASSFWAAKPLAKNIQYF. DNA of the CDR3: TGTGCCAGCAGTTTTTGGGCAGCCAAACCGCTAGCCAAAAACATTCAGTACTTC.